Listed here is a single TCR beta chain. Other nucleotide sequences from this sample produce the same CDR3. This specimen comes from a study of shared clonotypes between healthy human individuals. Genomic DNA of each subset was evenly split across several immunoSEQ plates. Assay used: immunoSEQ multiplex PCR; TCRdb lists only in-frame clones, some missing. The sample includes 2 million to 2.5 million clones, over 90% seen only once; the top ten take 0.35% to 0.45%. This receptor was taken from a man aged 18 to 29 in good health. Some clones in this sample may be carry-over from other donors' samples. Specimen: naive CD4+ T cells from PBMCs. Subset: CD45RA+ positively selected.

In nucleotides, the CDR3 is TGTGCCAGCAGCTCCCCCGGGACAAACAATGAGCAGTTCTTC. Amino acid sequence: CASSSPGTNNEQFF. The genes are TRBV28 and TRBJ2-1, with D tentatively TRBD1 (6 bases). The CDR3 has 14 residues. In germline, CDR1 is MDHEN, CDR2 SYDVKM. The germline V and J ends were trimmed by 6 bases and 5 bases, with 14 bases remaining between them.